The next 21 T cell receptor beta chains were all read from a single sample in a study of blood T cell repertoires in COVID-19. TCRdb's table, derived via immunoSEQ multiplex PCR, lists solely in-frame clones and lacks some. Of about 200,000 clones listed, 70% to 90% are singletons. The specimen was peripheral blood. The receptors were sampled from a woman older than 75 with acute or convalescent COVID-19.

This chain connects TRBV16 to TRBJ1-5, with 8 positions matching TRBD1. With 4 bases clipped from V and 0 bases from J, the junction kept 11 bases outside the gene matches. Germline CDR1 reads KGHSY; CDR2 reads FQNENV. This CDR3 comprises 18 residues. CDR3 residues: CASSRPGQESYSNQPQHF. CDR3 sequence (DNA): TGTGCCAGCAGCCGTCCGGGACAGGAAAGTTATAGCAATCAGCCCCAGCATTTT.

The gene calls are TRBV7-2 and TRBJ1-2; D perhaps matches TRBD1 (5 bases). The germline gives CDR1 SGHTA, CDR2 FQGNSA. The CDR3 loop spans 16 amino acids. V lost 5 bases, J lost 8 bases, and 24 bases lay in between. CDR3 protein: CASSQTSGRAMGGYTF. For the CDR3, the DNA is TGTGCCAGCAGCCAAACTTCGGGCAGGGCTATGGGGGGCTACACCTTC.

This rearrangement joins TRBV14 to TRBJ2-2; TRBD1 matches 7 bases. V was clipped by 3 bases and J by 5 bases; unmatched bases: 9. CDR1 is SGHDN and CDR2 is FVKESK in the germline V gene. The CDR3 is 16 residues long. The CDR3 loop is CASSHEDRFWTGELFF. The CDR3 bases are TGTGCCAGCAGCCATGAGGACAGGTTCTGGACCGGGGAGCTGTTTTTT.

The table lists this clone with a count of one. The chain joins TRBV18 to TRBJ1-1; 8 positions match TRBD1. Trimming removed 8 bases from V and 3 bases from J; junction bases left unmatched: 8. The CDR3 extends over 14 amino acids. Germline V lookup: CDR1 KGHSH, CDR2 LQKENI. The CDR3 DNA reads TGTGCCAGCAACAAACAGGGGGGGGACACTGAAGCTTTCTTT. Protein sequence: CASNKQGGDTEAFF.

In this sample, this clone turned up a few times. This CDR3 reads CASSVGGESYEQYF. CDR3 DNA sequence: TGTGCCAGCAGCGTAGGCGGGGAATCCTACGAGCAGTACTTC. The rearrangement joins TRBV9 to TRBJ2-7; D might be TRBD2 (6 bases). Trimming pared 0 bases from V and 1 base from J, leaving 8 bases between. This CDR3 spans 14 amino acids. The germline V gene encodes CDR1 SGDLS and CDR2 YYNGEE.

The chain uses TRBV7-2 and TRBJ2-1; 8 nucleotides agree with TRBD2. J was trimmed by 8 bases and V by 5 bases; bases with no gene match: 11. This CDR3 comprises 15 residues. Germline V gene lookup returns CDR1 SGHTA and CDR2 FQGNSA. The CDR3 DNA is TGTGCCAGCAGCGCGGTTAGAGCGGGAGTGTATGAGCAGTTCTTC. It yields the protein CASSAVRAGVYEQFF.

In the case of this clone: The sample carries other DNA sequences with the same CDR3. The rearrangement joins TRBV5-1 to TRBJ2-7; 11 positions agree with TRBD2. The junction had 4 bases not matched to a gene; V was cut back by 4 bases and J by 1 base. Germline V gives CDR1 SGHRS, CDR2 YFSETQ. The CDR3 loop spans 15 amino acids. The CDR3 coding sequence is TGCGCCAGCAGCCTACTAGCGGGAGTTTCCTACGAGCAGTACTTC. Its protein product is CASSLLAGVSYEQYF.

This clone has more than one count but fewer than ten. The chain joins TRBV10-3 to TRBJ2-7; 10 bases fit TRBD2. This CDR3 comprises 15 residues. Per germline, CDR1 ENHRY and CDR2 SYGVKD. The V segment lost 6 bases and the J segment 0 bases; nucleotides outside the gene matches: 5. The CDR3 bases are TGTGCCATCAGGCGGACTAGCGGTCGCTCCTACGAGCAGTACTTC. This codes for CAIRRTSGRSYEQYF.

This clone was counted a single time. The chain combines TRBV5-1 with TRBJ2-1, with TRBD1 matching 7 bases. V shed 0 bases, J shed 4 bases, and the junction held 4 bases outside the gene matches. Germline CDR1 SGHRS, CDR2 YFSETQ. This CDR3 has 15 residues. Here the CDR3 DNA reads TGCGCCAGCAGCTTGGTGACAGGGTGGTACAATGAGCAGTTCTTC. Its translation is CASSLVTGWYNEQFF.

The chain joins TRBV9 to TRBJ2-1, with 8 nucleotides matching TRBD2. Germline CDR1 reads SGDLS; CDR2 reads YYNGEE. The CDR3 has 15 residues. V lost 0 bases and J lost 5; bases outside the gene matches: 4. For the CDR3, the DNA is TGTGCCAGCAGCGTAGCTGGTAGCGGGAACAATGAGCAGTTCTTC. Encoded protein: CASSVAGSGNNEQFF.

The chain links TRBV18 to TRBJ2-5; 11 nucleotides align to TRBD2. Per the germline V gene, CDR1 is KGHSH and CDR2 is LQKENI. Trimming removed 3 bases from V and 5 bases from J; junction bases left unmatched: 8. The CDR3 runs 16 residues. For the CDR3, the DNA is TGTGCCAGCTCACCGATGTTACTAGCGGGAGAGGAGACCCAGTACTTC. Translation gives CASSPMLLAGEETQYF.

DNA of the CDR3: TGTGCCAGTAGTATAGTCCCACGGGCGGGACTAACCTACGAGCAGTACTTC. Amino acids: CASSIVPRAGLTYEQYF. The chain is built from TRBV19 and TRBJ2-7, with 7 positions matching TRBD2. Germline V gene data show CDR1 as LNHDA and CDR2 as SQIVND (reference sequence). The junction had 11 bases not matched to a gene; V was cut back by 1 base and J by 2 bases. The CDR3 totals 17 residues. Using reference TRBV19 and TRBJ2-7 for the parts outside the CDR3, the full variable domain is DGGITQSPKYLFRKEGQNVTLSCEQNLNHDAMYWYRQDPGQGLRLIYYSQIVNDFQKGDIAEGYSVSREKKESFPLTVTSAQKNPTAFYLCASSIVPRAGLTYEQYFGPGTRLTVT.

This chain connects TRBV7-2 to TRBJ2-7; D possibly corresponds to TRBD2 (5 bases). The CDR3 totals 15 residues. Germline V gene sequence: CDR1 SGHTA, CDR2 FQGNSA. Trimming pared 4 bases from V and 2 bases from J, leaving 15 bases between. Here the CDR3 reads CASSWSRTGTYEQYF. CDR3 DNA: TGTGCCAGCAGCTGGAGTCGGACGGGAACCTACGAGCAGTACTTC.

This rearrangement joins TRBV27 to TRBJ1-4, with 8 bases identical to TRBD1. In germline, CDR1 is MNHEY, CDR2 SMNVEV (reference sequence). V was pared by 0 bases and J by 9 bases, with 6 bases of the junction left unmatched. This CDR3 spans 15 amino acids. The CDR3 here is CASSLSGTGVQKLFF. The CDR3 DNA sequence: TGTGCCAGCAGTTTATCCGGGACAGGAGTTCAAAAACTGTTTTTT. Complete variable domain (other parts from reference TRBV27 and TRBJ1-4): EAQVTQNPRYLITVTGKKLTVTCSQNMNHEYMSWYRQDPGLGLRQIYYSMNVEVTDKGDVPEGYKVSRKEKRNFPLILESPSPNQTSLYFCASSLSGTGVQKLFFGSGTQLSVL.

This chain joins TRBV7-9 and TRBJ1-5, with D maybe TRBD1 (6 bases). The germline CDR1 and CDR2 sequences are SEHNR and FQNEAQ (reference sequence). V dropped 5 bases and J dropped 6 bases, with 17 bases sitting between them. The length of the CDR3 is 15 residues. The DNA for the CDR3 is TGTGCCAGCAGCCATTGGTCGGGGGGCTTTCAGCCCCAGCATTTT. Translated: CASSHWSGGFQPQHF. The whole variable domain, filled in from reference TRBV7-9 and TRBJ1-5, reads DTGVSQNPRHKITKRGQNVTFRCDPISEHNRLYWYRQTLGQGPEFLTYFQNEAQLEKSRLLSDRFSAERPKGSFSTLEIQRTEQGDSAMYLCASSHWSGGFQPQHFGDGTRLSIL.

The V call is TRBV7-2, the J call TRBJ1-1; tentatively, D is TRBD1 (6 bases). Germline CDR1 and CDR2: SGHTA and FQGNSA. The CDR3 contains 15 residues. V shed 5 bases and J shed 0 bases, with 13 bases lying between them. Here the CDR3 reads CASSQTGTMNTEAFF. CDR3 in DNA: TGTGCCAGCAGCCAAACAGGGACCATGAACACTGAAGCTTTCTTT. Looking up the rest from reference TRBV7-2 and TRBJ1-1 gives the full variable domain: GAGVSQSPSNKVTEKGKDVELRCDPISGHTALYWYRQSLGQGLEFLIYFQGNSAPDKSGLPSDRFSAERTGGSVSTLTIQRTQQEDSAVYLCASSQTGTMNTEAFFGQGTRLTVV.

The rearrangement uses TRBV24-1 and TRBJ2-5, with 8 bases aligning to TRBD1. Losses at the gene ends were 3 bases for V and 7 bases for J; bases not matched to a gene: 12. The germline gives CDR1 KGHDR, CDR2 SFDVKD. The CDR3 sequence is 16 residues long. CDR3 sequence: CATSDKTGDGEGTQYF. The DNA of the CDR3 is TGTGCCACCAGTGATAAGACAGGGGATGGCGAAGGGACCCAGTACTTC.

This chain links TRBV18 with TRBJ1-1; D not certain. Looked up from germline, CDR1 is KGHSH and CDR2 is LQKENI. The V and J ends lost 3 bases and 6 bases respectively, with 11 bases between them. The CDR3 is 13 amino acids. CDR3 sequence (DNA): TGTGCCAGCTCACCTCGGACTTCTTCTGAAGCTTTCTTT. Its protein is CASSPRTSSEAFF.

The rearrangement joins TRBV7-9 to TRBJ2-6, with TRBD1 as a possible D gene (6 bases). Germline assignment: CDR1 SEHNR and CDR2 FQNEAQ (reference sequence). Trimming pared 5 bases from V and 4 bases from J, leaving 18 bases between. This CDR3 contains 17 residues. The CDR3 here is CASSGGQLVAGANVLTF. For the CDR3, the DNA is TGTGCCAGCAGCGGAGGACAGCTGGTAGCGGGGGCCAACGTCCTGACTTTC.

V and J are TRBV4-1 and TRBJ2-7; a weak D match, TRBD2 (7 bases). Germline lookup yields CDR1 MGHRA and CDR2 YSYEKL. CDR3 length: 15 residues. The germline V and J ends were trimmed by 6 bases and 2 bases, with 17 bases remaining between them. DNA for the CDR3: TGCGCCAGCAGACCCCGTGGAGGGGGGGCCTACGAGCAGTACTTC. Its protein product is CASRPRGGGAYEQYF.

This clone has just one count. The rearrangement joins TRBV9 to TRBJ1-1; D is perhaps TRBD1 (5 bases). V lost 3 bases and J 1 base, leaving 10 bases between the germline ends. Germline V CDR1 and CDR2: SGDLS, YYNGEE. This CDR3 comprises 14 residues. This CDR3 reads CASSEQVPNTEAFF. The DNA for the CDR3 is TGTGCCAGCAGCGAACAGGTTCCGAACACTGAAGCTTTCTTT.